The clone carrying this T cell receptor beta chain appeared a few times. The length of the CDR3 is 19 residues. Germline CDR1 is MDHEN and CDR2 is SYDVKM. With 1 base removed from V and 3 bases from J, the gap between germline ends came to 22 bases. The data were produced by immunoSEQ multiplex PCR, yet TCRdb's version contains in-frame clones alone and is incomplete. The table lists roughly 6,200 clones, around 75% of them singletons. The treatment was: preoperative locoregional IRX-2 cytokine immunotherapy. These data originate in a study of preoperative IRX-2 immunotherapy in early breast cancer. The TCR sequence derives from a human donor with breast cancer. The sequencing here drew on tumor tissue, taken before IRX-2 immunotherapy. The V and J genes are TRBV28 and TRBJ1-5; perhaps TRBD1 as D (6 bases). CDR3: CASSLYVEGSTGFNQPQHF. CDR3 coding DNA: TGTGCCAGCAGTTTATACGTCGAGGGTTCGACAGGTTTCAATCAGCCCCAGCATTTT. Variable domain in full (rest from reference TRBV28 and TRBJ1-5): DVKVTQSSRYLVKRTGEKVFLECVQDMDHENMFWYRQDPGLGLRLIYFSYDVKMKEKGDIPEGYSVSREKKERFSLILESASTNQTSMYLCASSLYVEGSTGFNQPQHFGDGTRLSIL.